A single sample is the source of the 16 T cell receptor beta chains below, sequenced in a study of shared clonotypes between healthy human individuals. Generated by immunoSEQ multiplex PCR, the TCRdb table keeps only in-frame clones and is missing some. The sample contains over 2 million clones, around 93% of which appear only once. Sequenced sample: naive CD4+ T cells from PBMCs. Subset given: CD45RA+ positively selected. The receptors shown here come from a man between 18 and 35 years old in good health. Some clones in this sample may be carry-over from other donors' samples.

The V and J genes are TRBV4-3 and TRBJ2-4, with TRBD1 as a possible D gene (6 bases). CDR3 length: 15 amino acids. The germline V gene encodes CDR1 LGHNA and CDR2 YSLEER. V lost 3 bases to trimming and J lost 4 bases, with 13 bases between them. This CDR3 is CASSQRWGPKNIQYF. The CDR3 coding sequence is TGCGCCAGCAGCCAGAGGTGGGGGCCGAAAAACATTCAGTACTTC.

This clone was seen once. This chain connects TRBV5-1 to TRBJ2-1; the D is unclear. V was pared by 4 bases and J by 8 bases, with 13 bases between. Germline CDR1 SGHRS, CDR2 YFSETQ. The CDR3 runs 13 residues. The DNA for the CDR3 is TGCGCCAGCAGCCGTTCGGGTGCGGATGAGCAGTTCTTC. It specifies CASSRSGADEQFF.

This sequence joins TRBV6-5 and TRBJ1-5; no definite D call. V was cut by 5 bases and J by 4 bases, with 15 bases left in between. CDR1 MNHEY and CDR2 SVGAGI come from the germline V gene. This CDR3 comprises 15 residues. The CDR3 loop reads CASSPGLVINQPQHF. CDR3 in DNA: TGTGCCAGCAGTCCCGGGCTCGTTATAAATCAGCCCCAGCATTTT.

V gene TRBV11-2 combines with J gene TRBJ2-7; D is possibly TRBD1 or TRBD2 (6 bases each). CDR1 and CDR2 from the germline V gene are SGHAT and FQNNGV. The CDR3 spans 15 residues. With 5 bases removed from V and 1 base from J, the gap between germline ends came to 15 bases. For the CDR3, the DNA is TGTGCCAGCAGCGACGGAGGGGGGCCTTCCTACGAGCAGTACTTC. Its translation is CASSDGGGPSYEQYF.

This rearrangement joins TRBV10-3 to TRBJ1-4; D gene unclear. Trimming cost V 3 bases and J 2 bases, with 4 bases left between them. The length of the CDR3 is 13 residues. Per the germline V gene, CDR1 is ENHRY and CDR2 is SYGVKD. DNA for the CDR3: TGTGCCATCAGTGAAGGGACTAATGAAAAACTGTTTTTT. Its protein product is CAISEGTNEKLFF.

V and J are TRBV19 and TRBJ2-5; TRBD2 matches 13 bases. The end of the DNA fits TRBJ2-7 better, so the J call may be wrong. The CDR3 runs to 18 residues. From germline, CDR1 is LNHDA and CDR2 SQIVND (reference sequence). CDR3 sequence: CASSPPTLAGGPWYEQYF. The DNA of the CDR3 is TGTGCCAGTAGTCCGCCAACACTAGCGGGAGGGCCGTGGTACGAGCAGTACTTC.

The count of this clone is one. This rearrangement joins TRBV19 to TRBJ2-2; D call uncertain. Per the germline V gene, CDR1 is LNHDA and CDR2 is SQIVND (reference sequence). The CDR3 contains 13 residues. Deletions cut 11 bases from V and 1 base from J, with 11 bases between. The CDR3 protein is CACPGRNTGELFF. Written as DNA, the CDR3 is TGTGCCTGTCCGGGTCGGAACACCGGGGAGCTGTTTTTT.

The rearrangement joins TRBV29-1 to TRBJ1-2; D not resolved. From germline, CDR1 is SQVTM and CDR2 ANQGSEA. The CDR3 covers 14 residues. V was cut by 4 bases and J by 5 bases, with 17 bases left in between. In nucleotides, the CDR3 is TGCAGCGTTGTTAGGCAGGCGGGGATGTATGGCTACACCTTC. It encodes CSVVRQAGMYGYTF.

The CDR3 DNA follows: TGTGCCAGCAGTAGGACGGACAATCAGCCCCAGCATTTT. This encodes CASSRTDNQPQHF. J is TRBJ1-5 and V is TRBV6-1; D gene unclear. The CDR3 is made up of 13 amino acids. Trimming took off 5 bases at V and 3 bases at J, with 8 bases between the two ends. The germline V gene encodes CDR1 MNHNS and CDR2 SASEGT.

This chain links TRBV4-1 with TRBJ2-7; tentatively, D is TRBD1 (5 bases). Trimming took 5 bases from V and 2 from J, leaving 16 bases between them. Germline values: CDR1 MGHRA, CDR2 YSYEKL. The CDR3 is 15 residues long. CDR3 DNA: TGCGCCAGCAGCTTAACAGGTGGATCGACCTACGAGCAGTACTTC. It yields the protein CASSLTGGSTYEQYF.

This chain joins TRBV9 and TRBJ2-1; D call uncertain. The germline V gene has CDR1 SGDLS and CDR2 YYNGEE. Deletions cut 2 bases from V and 9 bases from J, with 12 bases between. This CDR3 contains 13 residues. The CDR3 nucleotides are TGTGCCAGCAGCGTTAGGAACGGCGGTGAGCAGTTCTTC. It encodes CASSVRNGGEQFF.

The V call is TRBV19, the J call TRBJ2-7, with TRBD2 matching 10 bases. V was pared by 9 bases and J by 3 bases, with 8 bases of the junction left unmatched. Germline V CDR1 and CDR2: LNHDA, SQIVND (reference sequence). This CDR3 has 14 residues. CDR3 amino acids: CASQKREGLYEQYF. In nucleotides, the CDR3 is TGTGCCAGCCAGAAGCGGGAGGGCCTCTACGAGCAGTACTTC.

The chain is built from TRBV11-1 and TRBJ2-3, with 9 bases fitting TRBD2. V lost 5 bases to trimming and J lost 2 bases; unmatched junction nucleotides: 8. Germline V gene sequence: CDR1 SGHAT, CDR2 FQDESV (reference sequence). This CDR3 is built from 16 residues. The CDR3 DNA reads TGTGCCAGCAGCCTACCAGGGACTAGCTACACAGATACGCAGTATTTT. It codes for CASSLPGTSYTDTQYF.

V usage is TRBV6-4 and J usage is TRBJ1-1; D gene unclear. Trimming stripped 4 bases from V and 1 base from J, with 7 bases between. CDR1 and CDR2 from the germline V gene are MRHNA and SNTAGT. The CDR3 consists of 13 residues. The CDR3 DNA follows: TGTGCCAGCAGTGTGCAGTCGAACACTGAAGCTTTCTTT. Its translation: CASSVQSNTEAFF.

The count of this clone is one. The chain links TRBV7-2 to TRBJ2-3, with D perhaps matching TRBD1 (6 bases). In germline, CDR1 is SGHTA, CDR2 FQGNSA. The CDR3 contains 16 residues. Trimming took 1 base from V and 4 from J, leaving 15 bases between them. CDR3 bases: TGTGCCAGCAGCTTAGGCGGCGGCAGACAGGCAGATACGCAGTATTTT. This codes for CASSLGGGRQADTQYF.

The genes are TRBV19 and TRBJ1-2, with D possibly matching TRBD1 (6 bases). Trimming took 7 bases from V and 0 from J, leaving 18 bases between them. CDR3 length: 16 residues. Germline V gives CDR1 LNHDA, CDR2 SQIVND (reference sequence). CDR3 protein: CASNHQQGRPNYGYTF. DNA of the CDR3: TGTGCCAGTAATCACCAACAGGGCCGACCTAACTATGGCTACACCTTC. Full variable domain (rest looked up from reference TRBV19 and TRBJ1-2): DGGITQSPKYLFRKEGQNVTLSCEQNLNHDAMYWYRQDPGQGLRLIYYSQIVNDFQKGDIAEGYSVSREKKESFPLTVTSAQKNPTAFYLCASNHQQGRPNYGYTFGSGTRLTVV.